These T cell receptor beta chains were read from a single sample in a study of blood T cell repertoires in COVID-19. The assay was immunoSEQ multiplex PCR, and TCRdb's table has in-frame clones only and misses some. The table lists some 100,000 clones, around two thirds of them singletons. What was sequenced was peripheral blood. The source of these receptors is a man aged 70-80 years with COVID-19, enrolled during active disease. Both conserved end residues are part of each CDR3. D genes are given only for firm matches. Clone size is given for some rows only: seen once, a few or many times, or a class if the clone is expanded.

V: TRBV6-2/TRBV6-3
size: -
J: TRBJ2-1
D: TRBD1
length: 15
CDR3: CASSYQGAGYNEQFF
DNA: TGTGCCAGCAGTTACCAGGGGGCAGGCTACAATGAGCAGTTCTTC

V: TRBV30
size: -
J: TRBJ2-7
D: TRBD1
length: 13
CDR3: CAWRTGGAYEQYF
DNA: TGTGCCTGGAGGACAGGGGGCGCCTACGAGCAGTACTTC

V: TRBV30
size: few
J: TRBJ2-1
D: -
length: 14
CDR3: CASLSGQTGNEQFF
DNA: TGTGCCAGTCTTAGTGGTCAAACGGGCAATGAGCAGTTCTTC

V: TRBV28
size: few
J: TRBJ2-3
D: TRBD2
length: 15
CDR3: CASSGGSGSTDTQYF
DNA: TGTGCCAGCAGTGGGGGTAGCGGGAGCACAGATACGCAGTATTTT

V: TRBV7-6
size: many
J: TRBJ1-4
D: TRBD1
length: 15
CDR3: CASSSWTGGDEKLFF
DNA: TGTGCCAGCAGCTCCTGGACAGGGGGCGATGAAAAACTGTTTTTT

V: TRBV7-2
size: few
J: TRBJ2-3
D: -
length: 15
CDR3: CASSPVRTRSDTQYF
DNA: TGTGCCAGCAGCCCAGTCCGTACTAGATCGGATACGCAGTATTTT

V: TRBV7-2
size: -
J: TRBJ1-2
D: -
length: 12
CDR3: CASSRLVYGYTF
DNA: TGTGCCAGCAGCAGGCTAGTATATGGCTACACCTTC

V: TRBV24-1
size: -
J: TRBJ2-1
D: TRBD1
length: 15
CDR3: CATSDPSTGDNEQFF
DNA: TGTGCCACCAGTGATCCCTCAACAGGGGACAATGAGCAGTTCTTC

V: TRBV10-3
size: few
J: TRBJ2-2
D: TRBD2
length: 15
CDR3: CAISDGGRYTGELFF
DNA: TGTGCCATCAGTGACGGCGGGAGGTACACCGGGGAGCTGTTTTTT

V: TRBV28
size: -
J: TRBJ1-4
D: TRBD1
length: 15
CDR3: CASSQGTGVREKLFF
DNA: TGTGCCAGCAGTCAAGGGACAGGGGTACGAGAAAAACTATTTTTT

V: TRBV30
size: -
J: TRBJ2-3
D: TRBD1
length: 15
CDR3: CAWSGQGSRTDTQYF
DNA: TGTGCCTGGAGTGGACAGGGGTCACGCACAGATACGCAGTATTTT

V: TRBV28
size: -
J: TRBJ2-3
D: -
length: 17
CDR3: CASSLFTDFRSTDTQYF
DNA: TGTGCCAGCAGTTTATTCACCGACTTCCGCTCCACAGATACGCAGTATTTT

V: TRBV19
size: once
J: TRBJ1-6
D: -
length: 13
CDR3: CASTTGFNSPLHF
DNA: TGTGCCAGCACGACAGGTTTTAATTCACCCCTCCACTTT

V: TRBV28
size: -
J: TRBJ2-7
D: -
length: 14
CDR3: CASSPTNNRYEQYF
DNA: TGTGCCAGCAGCCCAACTAACAACCGATACGAGCAGTACTTC

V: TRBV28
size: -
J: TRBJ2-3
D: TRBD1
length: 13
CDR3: CAINRGWGDTQYF
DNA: TGTGCCATTAACAGGGGTTGGGGAGATACGCAGTATTTT

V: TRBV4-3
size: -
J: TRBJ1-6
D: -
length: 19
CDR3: CASSQFKTGGSSYNSPLHF
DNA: TGCGCCAGCAGCCAATTCAAGACAGGCGGGAGCTCCTATAATTCACCCCTCCACTTT

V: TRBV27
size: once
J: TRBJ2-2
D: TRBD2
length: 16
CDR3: CASSPLAGGGTGELFF
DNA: TGTGCCAGCAGCCCCCTCGCGGGGGGAGGCACCGGGGAGCTGTTTTTT

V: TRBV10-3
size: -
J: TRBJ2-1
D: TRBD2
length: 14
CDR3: CAISTQREDNEQFF
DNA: TGTGCCATCAGTACCCAGCGGGAGGACAATGAGCAGTTCTTC

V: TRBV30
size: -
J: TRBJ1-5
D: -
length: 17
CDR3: CAWSVIFEGAGNQPQHF
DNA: TGTGCCTGGAGTGTAATTTTCGAAGGGGCCGGCAATCAGCCCCAGCATTTT

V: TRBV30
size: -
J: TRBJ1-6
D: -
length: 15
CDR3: CAYLNGGSYNSPLHF
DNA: TGTGCCTACCTAAACGGGGGCTCCTATAATTCACCCCTCCACTTT

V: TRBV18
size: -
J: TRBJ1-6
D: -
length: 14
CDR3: CASSPRTDNSPLHF
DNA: TGTGCCAGCTCACCCCGGACAGACAATTCACCCCTCCACTTT

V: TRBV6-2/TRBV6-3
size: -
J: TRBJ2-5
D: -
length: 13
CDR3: CASSYLYQETQYF
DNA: TGTGCCAGCAGTTACCTGTACCAAGAGACCCAGTACTTC

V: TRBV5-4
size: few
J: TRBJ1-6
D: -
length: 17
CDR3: CASSLGGAQGYNSPLHF
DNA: TGTGCCAGCAGCTTGGGAGGGGCACAGGGATATAATTCACCCCTCCACTTT

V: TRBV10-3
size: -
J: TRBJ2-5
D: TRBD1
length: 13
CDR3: CAISLQGWETQYF
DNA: TGTGCCATCAGTCTACAGGGGTGGGAGACCCAGTACTTC

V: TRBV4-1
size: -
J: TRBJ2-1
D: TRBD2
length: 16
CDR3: CASSLYLAGDYNEQFF
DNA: TGCGCCAGCAGCCTATATCTAGCGGGAGATTACAATGAGCAGTTCTTC

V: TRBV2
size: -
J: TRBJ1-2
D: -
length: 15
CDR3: CASSPRTGLSDGYTF
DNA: TGTGCCAGCAGTCCAAGAACAGGGTTGAGTGATGGCTACACCTTC

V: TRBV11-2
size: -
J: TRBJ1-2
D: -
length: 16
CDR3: CASSLVRQRLNYGYTF
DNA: TGTGCCAGCAGCTTAGTTAGGCAGCGCCTTAACTATGGCTACACCTTC

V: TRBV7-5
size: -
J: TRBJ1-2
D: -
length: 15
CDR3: CVRSLATGGTYGYTF
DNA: TGTGTCAGAAGCTTAGCCACAGGGGGGACCTATGGCTACACCTTC

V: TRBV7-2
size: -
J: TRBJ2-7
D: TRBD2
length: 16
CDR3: CASSLGGGRLPYEQYF
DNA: TGTGCCAGCAGCTTAGGCGGCGGGAGGCTGCCCTACGAGCAGTACTTC

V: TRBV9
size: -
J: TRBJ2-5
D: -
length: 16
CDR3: CASSLSGLYKGGAQYF
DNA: TGTGCCAGCAGCTTATCGGGACTCTATAAAGGTGGCGCCCAGTACTTC

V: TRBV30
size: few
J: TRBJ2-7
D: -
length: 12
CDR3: CAWGRLSYEQYF
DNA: TGTGCCTGGGGGAGGCTATCGTACGAGCAGTACTTC

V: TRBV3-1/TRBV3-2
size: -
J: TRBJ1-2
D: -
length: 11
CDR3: CASSQQYGYTF
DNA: TGTGCCAGCAGCCAACAGTATGGCTACACCTTC

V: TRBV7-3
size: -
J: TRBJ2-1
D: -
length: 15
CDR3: CASSLGPIPDNEQFF
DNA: TGTGCCAGCAGCTTAGGGCCGATTCCGGACAATGAGCAGTTCTTC

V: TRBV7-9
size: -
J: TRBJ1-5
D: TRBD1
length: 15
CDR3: CASSLTGTGYQPQHF
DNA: TGTGCCAGCAGCTTAACCGGGACAGGATATCAGCCCCAGCATTTT

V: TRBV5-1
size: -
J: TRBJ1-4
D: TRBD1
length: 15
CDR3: CASSPGGTEEEKLFF
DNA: TGCGCCAGCAGCCCCGGTGGGACAGAAGAAGAAAAACTGTTTTTT

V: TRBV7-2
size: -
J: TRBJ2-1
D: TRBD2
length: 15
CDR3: CASSTLLGLAYEQFF
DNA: TGTGCCAGCAGCACACTATTGGGACTAGCGTATGAGCAGTTCTTC

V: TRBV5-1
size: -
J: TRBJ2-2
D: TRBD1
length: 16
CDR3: CASSLQGAGGTGELFF
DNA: TGCGCCAGCAGCTTACAGGGGGCAGGTGGGACCGGGGAGCTGTTTTTT

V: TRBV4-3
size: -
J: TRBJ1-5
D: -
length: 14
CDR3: CASSQDRGYQPQHF
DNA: TGCGCCAGCAGCCAAGATAGGGGATATCAGCCCCAGCATTTT

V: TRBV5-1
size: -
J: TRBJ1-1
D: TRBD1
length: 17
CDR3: CASSLGQGARLDTEAFF
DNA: TGCGCCAGCAGCTTGGGACAGGGGGCACGGTTGGACACTGAAGCTTTCTTT

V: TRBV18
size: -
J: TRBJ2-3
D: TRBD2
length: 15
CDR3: CASSRAGAGVDTQYF
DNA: TGTGCCAGCTCACGGGCGGGAGCGGGAGTGGATACGCAGTATTTT

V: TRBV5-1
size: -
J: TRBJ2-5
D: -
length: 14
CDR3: CASSLSGNQETQYF
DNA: TGCGCCAGCAGCTTGTCAGGGAACCAAGAGACCCAGTACTTC

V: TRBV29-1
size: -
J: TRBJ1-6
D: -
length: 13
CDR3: CSVVDGPGSPLHF
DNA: TGCAGCGTTGTTGACGGCCCAGGATCACCCCTCCACTTT

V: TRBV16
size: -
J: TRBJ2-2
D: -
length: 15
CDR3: CASSRQSSGTGELFF
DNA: TGTGCCAGTTCACGCCAATCGTCGGGCACCGGGGAGCTGTTTTTT

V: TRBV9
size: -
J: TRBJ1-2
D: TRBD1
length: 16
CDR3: CASSVEGTGGNYGYTF
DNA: TGTGCCAGCAGCGTAGAAGGGACAGGGGGAAACTATGGCTACACCTTC

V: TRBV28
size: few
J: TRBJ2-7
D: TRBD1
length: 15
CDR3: CASSWPSGQNNEQYF
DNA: TGTGCCAGCAGTTGGCCATCGGGACAGAACAACGAGCAGTACTTC

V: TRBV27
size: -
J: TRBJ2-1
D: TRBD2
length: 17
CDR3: CASSLSLAGGYFDEQFF
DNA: TGTGCCAGCAGTTTATCACTAGCGGGAGGGTATTTCGATGAGCAGTTCTTC